There are a few counts of the clone carrying this T cell receptor beta chain. Its target is not known. V lost 7 bases and J lost 7; bases outside the gene matches: 6. CDR3 length equals 12 residues. Germline CDR1 reads SQVTM; CDR2 reads ANQGSEA. This sample was taken from a study of T cells in Graves' hyperthyroidism and ophthalmopathy. The overall study: Any treatment followed the collection of peripheral blood at initial diagnosis.

TCR beta CDR3 region amplification was performed from RNA transcripts. First-round RT-PCR of the TCR CDR3 relied on the HTBI primer set. Each CDR3 protein is one row after TCRdb ran MiXCR on the multiplex PCR reads. The profile shows more than 300,000 distinct CDR3 sequences, around a sixth of them singletons. Findings of the study overall: Most clonotypes expanded in thyroid above 0.001 were likewise present in blood.

Ophthalmopathy patients had moderate-to-severe active disease, CAS ≥3, NOSPECS ≥4, and disease duration under 3 months. Exclusion criteria comprised uncontrolled infection, other autoimmune disease, pregnancy or lactation. Source material: blood. The rearrangement links TRBV29-1 to TRBJ1-2, with 10 bases identical to TRBD1. This clonotype was obtained from a man aged 18 to 30 with Graves' ophthalmopathy. The CDR3 region has the DNA TGCAGCGCCGGACAGGGGGAGGCTGGCTACACCTTC. Residues: CSAGQGEAGYTF.